This T cell receptor (beta chain) was identified in a study of metastatic and nonmetastatic thyroid tumors. About the research overall: Repertoires of blood and of tissue (tumor or nodule) from malignant and benign thyroid patients were compared. Study-level findings and limits: When malignant thyroid tumors were compared with benign nodules, TCR beta diversity was reportedly significantly higher in the malignant tumors. This held in both blood and tumor samples.

Using MiXCR, TCRdb re-called clones from the PCR reads. The table includes about 40,000 clones, approximately 17% detected once. In the case of this clone: Its antigen is still unknown.

J gave up 10 bases and V 2 bases, and 12 bases lay outside the gene matches. The germline gives CDR1 SGHRS, CDR2 YFSETQ. The CDR3 has 15 residues. Each patient went into thyroid surgery without having received any treatment. The rearrangement uses TRBV5-1 and TRBJ2-1; 7 nucleotides match TRBD2. This sequence originates from a female donor with papillary thyroid cancer or a benign thyroid nodule (not recorded which). Some clones in this sample may be carry-over from other donors' samples. Sequencing was performed on tumor tissue. This CDR3 reads CASSLAASGEEEQFF. CDR3 nucleotide sequence: TGCGCCAGCAGCTTAGCGGCTAGCGGAGAAGAGGAGCAGTTCTTC.